The clone carrying this T cell receptor (beta chain) was observed a few times. This record comes from a study of blood T cell repertoires in COVID-19. Study background: Donors in the United States, Italy and Spain gave samples during acute or convalescent COVID-19. PBMCs, B-cell-depleted T cells, or T cells provided the cDNA or gDNA that made up the material.

The junction had 4 bases not matched to a gene; V was cut back by 2 bases and J by 5 bases. There are 15 residues in the CDR3. CDR1 and CDR2 from the germline V gene are SGDLS and YYNGEE. Per the original methods: It was from reference gene primer amplification that nucleated cell counts were estimated. Assay used: immunoSEQ multiplex PCR; TCRdb lists only in-frame clones, some missing. V, J and clone size are taken as reported in that table, and D and trimming were inferred from the DNA itself. The sample holds about 80,000 clones, approximately 78% seen once. This sequence was found in a human donor in a cohort sampled during active COVID-19. Sample: peripheral blood. The chain carries TRBV9 and TRBJ2-1, with 10 bases matching TRBD2. Written as DNA, the CDR3 is TGTGCCAGCAGCGTCGGGACTAGCGCCAACAATGAGCAGTTCTTC. It yields the protein CASSVGTSANNEQFF.